These T cell receptor beta chains were read from a single sample in a study of shared clonotypes between healthy human individuals. Produced via immunoSEQ multiplex PCR; TCRdb's table is partial and in-frame only. This sample carries about 1 million clones, about three quarters of them seen once, and the ten largest clones take 1.4% to 1.5%. The sample consisted of memory CD4+ T cells sorted from blood. The receptor source for this set is a man between 18 and 35 years old in good health. Each CDR3 is given with its conserved first and last residue. The order of the fields is clone size, V gene, J gene, D gene, CDR3 protein, CDR3 DNA. The D gene is left open where the match is weak. The size of a clone is reported for some rows only, either as once, few or many, or as a class for expanded clones.

-	TRBV6-6	TRBJ2-7	TRBD2	CASRGVAGFHEQYF	TGTGCCAGCAGGGGAGTAGCGGGGTTCCACGAGCAGTACTTC
-	TRBV2	TRBJ1-1	-	CASSPVGDTEAFF	TGTGCCAGCAGTCCGGTCGGGGACACTGAAGCTTTCTTT
few	TRBV6-5	TRBJ1-2	-	CASSYSAVNYGYTF	TGTGCCAGCAGTTACTCGGCAGTTAACTATGGCTACACCTTC
-	TRBV11-2	TRBJ2-7	TRBD1	CASSSPGQGSSYEQYF	TGTGCCAGCAGCTCACCCGGACAGGGGAGCTCCTACGAGCAGTACTTC
few	TRBV5-1	TRBJ2-1	TRBD2	CASSVTSGRAMNEQFF	TGCGCCAGCAGCGTTACTAGCGGGAGGGCCATGAATGAGCAGTTCTTC
-	TRBV28	TRBJ1-5	TRBD1	CASSLLAGGQPQHF	TGTGCCAGCAGTTTACTGGCAGGGGGTCAGCCCCAGCATTTT
-	TRBV11-2	TRBJ2-4	-	CASSLDSFPSSIQYF	TGTGCCAGCAGCCTCGACTCCTTCCCTTCTAGCATTCAGTACTTC
-	TRBV5-1	TRBJ2-7	-	CASSLDPGRAPYEQYF	TGCGCCAGCAGCTTGGATCCCGGGAGAGCCCCCTACGAGCAGTACTTC
-	TRBV5-8	TRBJ1-4	-	CASSFRRSGTGGNEKLFF	TGTGCCAGCAGCTTTCGGCGGTCAGGGACGGGGGGGAATGAAAAACTGTTTTTT
-	TRBV27	TRBJ1-6	TRBD1	CASSLDRVGSPLHF	TGTGCCAGCAGTTTAGACAGGGTCGGGTCACCCCTCCACTTT
few	TRBV10-3	TRBJ2-7	-	CAISERGGYEQYF	TGTGCCATCAGTGAGAGGGGCGGCTACGAGCAGTACTTC
-	TRBV11-2	TRBJ2-7	-	CASSLSDSRSYEQYF	TGTGCCAGCAGCTTATCGGACTCCCGATCCTACGAGCAGTACTTC
-	TRBV7-2	TRBJ2-5	TRBD2	CASSLSLAAPGQETQYF	TGTGCCAGCAGCTTAAGCCTAGCGGCACCCGGACAAGAGACCCAGTACTTC
few	TRBV5-6	TRBJ2-7	-	CASSLEGAEYF	TGTGCCAGCAGCTTGGAGGGCGCGGAGTACTTC
-	TRBV30	TRBJ2-3	-	CAWSVVGGTDTQYF	TGTGCCTGGAGTGTAGTGGGCGGTACAGATACGCAGTATTTT
few	TRBV7-2	TRBJ2-7	TRBD1	CASSLARQGEQYF	TGTGCCAGCAGCTTAGCACGACAGGGCGAGCAGTACTTC
-	TRBV5-8	TRBJ1-2	-	CASSFGVRFGYTF	TGTGCCAGCAGCTTCGGCGTAAGGTTTGGCTACACCTTC
-	TRBV29-1	TRBJ2-1	-	CSVGGGGGSSYNEQFF	TGCAGCGTCGGAGGGGGCGGGGGGAGCTCCTACAATGAGCAGTTCTTC
few	TRBV30	TRBJ1-5	TRBD1	CAWRGQSGEPQHF	TGTGCCTGGAGGGGACAGTCCGGGGAGCCCCAGCATTTT
-	TRBV30	TRBJ2-3	TRBD2	CAWSLAGGRRPTDTQYF	TGTGCCTGGAGCCTAGCGGGGGGGCGGAGGCCCACAGATACGCAGTATTTT
-	TRBV14	TRBJ1-2	TRBD1	CASSQRTGRGNYGYTF	TGTGCCAGCAGCCAAAGGACAGGGAGGGGAAACTATGGCTACACCTTC
-	TRBV19	TRBJ1-1	-	CASSIYAGMARGAFF	TGTGCCAGTAGTATTTACGCAGGAATGGCCCGTGGGGCTTTCTTT
-	TRBV18	TRBJ2-7	-	CASSPDGAYEQYF	TGTGCCAGCTCTCCCGACGGTGCCTACGAGCAGTACTTC
-	TRBV5-1	TRBJ2-1	-	CASSFSGASYNEQFF	TGCGCCAGCAGCTTTTCGGGGGCCTCCTACAATGAGCAGTTCTTC
-	TRBV5-6	TRBJ1-2	TRBD1	CASSLGTGEWYGYTF	TGTGCCAGCAGCTTGGGGACAGGCGAATGGTATGGCTACACCTTC
-	TRBV5-1	TRBJ1-1	TRBD1	CASSLGQGFSEAFF	TGCGCCAGCAGCCTAGGACAGGGTTTTTCTGAAGCTTTCTTT
-	TRBV7-2	TRBJ1-1	TRBD1	CASSFTGGGTEAFF	TGTGCCAGCAGCTTTACAGGGGGGGGCACTGAAGCTTTCTTT
-	TRBV5-4	TRBJ2-1	TRBD2	CASSLGRESDNEQFF	TGTGCCAGCAGTCTGGGGAGGGAAAGCGACAATGAGCAGTTCTTC
-	TRBV19	TRBJ1-5	TRBD1	CASSITLLGGKDQPQHF	TGTGCCAGTAGTATCACACTTTTAGGGGGCAAGGATCAGCCCCAGCATTTT
-	TRBV25-1	TRBJ2-2	TRBD1	CASSVRAGTAAGELFF	TGTGCCAGCAGTGTCCGCGCCGGGACAGCAGCCGGGGAGCTGTTTTTT
-	TRBV29-1	TRBJ1-2	TRBD1	CSVDQGAGYGYTF	TGCAGCGTTGACCAGGGGGCGGGCTATGGCTACACCTTC
-	TRBV2	TRBJ2-1	TRBD2	CANQRDYVLGEQFF	TGTGCCAACCAACGGGACTATGTCCTAGGGGAGCAGTTCTTC